This T cell receptor beta chain came from a study of identifying expanded T cells in peripheral blood. This CDR3 is 14 amino acids long. Germline lookup yields CDR1 MNHEY and CDR2 SMNVEV (reference sequence). Trimming shortened V by 6 bases and J by 0 bases, and 10 bases separated the two germline ends. The data were produced by immunoSEQ multiplex PCR, yet TCRdb's version contains in-frame clones alone and is incomplete. The sample carries just over 90,000 clones, 88% recorded once. This clone has a single count. The chain links TRBV27 to TRBJ2-3; TRBD2 might be the D (6 bases). The source material was blood. The receptor comes from a person aged 18 to 75 in good health. The CDR3: CASSKRASTDTQYF. CDR3 DNA: TGTGCCAGCAGCAAGCGGGCCAGCACAGATACGCAGTATTTT.